The clone carrying this TCR beta chain was seen a handful of times. Antigen: not known. This entry comes from a study of response to subunit inactivated influenza vaccine. Study results and caveats: The authors suggested that every seasonal influenza vaccination recruits few new T cells.

TCRdb reanalysed the RT-PCR reads using MiXCR and keeps one entry per CDR3 protein. The repertoire holds approximately 480,000 distinct CDR3 sequences, with about a tenth as singletons. CDR3 length: 15 amino acids. The germline CDR1 and CDR2 sequences are MNHEY and SMNVEV (reference sequence). V lost 8 bases and J lost 4; bases outside the gene matches: 11. This specimen consisted of PBMCs from blood, obtained about 40 days after vaccination. The chain employs TRBV27 and TRBJ2-1; 7 bases fit TRBD1. The receptor was isolated from a man aged 50-59 years who received an inactivated influenza vaccine. In DNA, the CDR3 is TGTGCCAGCGCCTCCGGGACAGTGAAATACAATGAGCAGTTCTTC. Its translation is CASASGTVKYNEQFF.